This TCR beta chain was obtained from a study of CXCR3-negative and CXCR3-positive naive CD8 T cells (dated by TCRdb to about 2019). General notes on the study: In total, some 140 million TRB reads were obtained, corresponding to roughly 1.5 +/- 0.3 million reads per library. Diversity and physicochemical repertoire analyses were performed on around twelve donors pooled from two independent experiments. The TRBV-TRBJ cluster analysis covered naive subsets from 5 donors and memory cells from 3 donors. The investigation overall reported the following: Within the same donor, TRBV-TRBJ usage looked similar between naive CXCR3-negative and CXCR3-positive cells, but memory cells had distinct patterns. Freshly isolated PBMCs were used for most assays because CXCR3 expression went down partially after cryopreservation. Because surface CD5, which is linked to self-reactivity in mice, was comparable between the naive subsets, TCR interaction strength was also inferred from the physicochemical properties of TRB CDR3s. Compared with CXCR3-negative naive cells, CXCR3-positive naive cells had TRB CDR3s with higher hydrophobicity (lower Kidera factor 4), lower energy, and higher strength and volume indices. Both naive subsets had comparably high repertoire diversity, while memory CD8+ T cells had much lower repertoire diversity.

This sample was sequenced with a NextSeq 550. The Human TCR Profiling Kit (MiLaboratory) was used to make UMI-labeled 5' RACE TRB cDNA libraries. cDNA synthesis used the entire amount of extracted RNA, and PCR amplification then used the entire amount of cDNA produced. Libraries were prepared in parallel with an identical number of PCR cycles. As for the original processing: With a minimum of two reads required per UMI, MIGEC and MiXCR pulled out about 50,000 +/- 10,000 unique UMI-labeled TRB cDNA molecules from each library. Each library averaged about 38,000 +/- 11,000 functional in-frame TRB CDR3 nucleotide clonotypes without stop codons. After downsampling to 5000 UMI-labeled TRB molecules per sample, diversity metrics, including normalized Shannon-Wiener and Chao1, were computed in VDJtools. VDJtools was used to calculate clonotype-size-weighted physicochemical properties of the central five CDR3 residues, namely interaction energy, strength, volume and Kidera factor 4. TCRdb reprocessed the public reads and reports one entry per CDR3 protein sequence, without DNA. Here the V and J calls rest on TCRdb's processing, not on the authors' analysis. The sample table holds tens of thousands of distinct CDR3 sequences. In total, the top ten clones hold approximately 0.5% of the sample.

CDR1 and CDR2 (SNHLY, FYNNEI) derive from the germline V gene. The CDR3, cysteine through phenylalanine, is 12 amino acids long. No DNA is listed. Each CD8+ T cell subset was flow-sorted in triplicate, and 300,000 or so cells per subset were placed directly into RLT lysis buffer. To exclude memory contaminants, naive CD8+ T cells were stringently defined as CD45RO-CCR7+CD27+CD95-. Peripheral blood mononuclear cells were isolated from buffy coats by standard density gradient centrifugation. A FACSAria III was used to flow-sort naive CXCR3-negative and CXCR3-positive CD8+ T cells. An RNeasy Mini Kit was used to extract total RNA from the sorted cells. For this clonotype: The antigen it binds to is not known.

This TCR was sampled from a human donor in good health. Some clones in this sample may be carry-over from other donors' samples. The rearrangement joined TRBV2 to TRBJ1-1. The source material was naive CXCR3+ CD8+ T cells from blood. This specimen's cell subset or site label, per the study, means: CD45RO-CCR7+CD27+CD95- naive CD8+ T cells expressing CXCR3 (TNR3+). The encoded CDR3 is CASLLVRAEAFF.